This T cell receptor beta chain was obtained from a study of T cells expressing NK-cell markers. At the level of the study: Repertoires of TCR beta were obtained from T cells sorted as CD3+CD56+NKG2C+, CD3+CD56+NKG2C- and CD3+CD56-NKG2C+.

Comment on this clonotype: Its antigen is still unknown.

Overall study findings and caveats: Among several donors, these clonotypes also ranked first in the CD3+CD56-NKG2C+ fraction. Dominant NKG2C+ clonotypes in roughly 6 donors made up about 1.0-7.5% of CD8+ T cells.

CDR3 length: 13 residues. Germline V CDR1 and CDR2: MNHEY, SMNVEV (reference sequence). 5'RACE template switching with UMIs produced the TCR beta cDNA. Each CDR3 protein gets one entry in TCRdb, which reprocessed the 5' RACE reads and gives no DNA. Its table records over 150,000 distinct CDR3 sequences. The chain joins TRBV27 to TRBJ2-1; the D call of TRBD2 rests on TCRdb alone, since no DNA is present to check it. This TCR came from a woman in her forties or fifties in good health. What was sequenced was blood T cells: a sorted CD56 or NKG2C T cell subset, CD4+ or CD8+ T cells, or bulk PBMC T cells (not recorded which). The CDR3 region is CASKSGIYNEQFF.